This TCR beta chain was found in a study of blood T cells in healthy people across ages. The study drew donors from healthy Caucasian individuals in Russia aged roughly 6 to 100. As regards this clonotype: Its antigen is unknown.

Whole-study results and caveats: The study found TCR beta diversity correlated strongly with naive T cell percentage. More naive CD4+ cells and higher diversity were found in long-lived than in aged donors. Per million T cells, TCR beta diversity dropped roughly linearly as age increased.

Next came a second PCR, run for about 7 to 12 cycles, which used a sample-barcoded 5' primer along with a J-beta primer mix. TCRdb reprocessed the 5' RACE reads with MiXCR, giving one entry per CDR3 protein. The sample includes hundreds of thousands of distinct CDR3 sequences, under 45% of them seen just once. The sample comprised blood. The sequence was obtained from a man aged 55 to 70 in good health.

Here the CDR3 reads CASRDGTSGGYEQFF. The DNA for the CDR3 is TGCGCCAGCAGGGACGGGACTAGCGGGGGTTATGAGCAGTTCTTC. The chain employs TRBV5-1 and TRBJ2-1; 14 bases are a match to TRBD2. The V and J ends lost 5 bases and 8 bases, in that order; junction bases with no gene match: 6. Germline V CDR1 and CDR2: SGHRS, YFSETQ. There are 15 residues in the CDR3.